This T cell receptor beta chain is drawn from a study of T cell repertoires in cytomegalovirus infection (dated by TCRdb to the late 2010s). About the full investigation: Peptide stimulations targeted recently identified HLA-C-restricted CMV epitopes, whose presentation resists viral immunomodulation, together with well-studied HLA-B-restricted epitopes. The HLA type of each donor mattered for the analysis, because public TCR beta signatures pointed to carriage of CMV infection along with the matching HLA type.

Study-wide findings and limitations: Cumulative frequency of public TCR beta family members discriminated carriers of CMV infection plus the relevant HLA type in this cohort and an independent approximately 350-donor cohort. In the ex vivo response, HLA-C-restricted CMV-specific TCR beta clonotypes were dominant, and in two of eight donors the single most frequent clonotype came from this HLA-C-restricted group.

Read against the paper, the sample's treatment or condition label means: in vitro stimulation with specific CMV peptide epitopes to enrich CMV-specific T cells. V lost 4 bases and J lost 7 bases, and the count of bases not matched to a germline gene is 9. Via the germline V gene (reference sequence), CDR1 is SGHNT and CDR2 YYREEE. The CDR3 sequence holds 14 residues, the cysteine and phenylalanine included. Only CDR3 DNA remains: 42 bases, in frame from the first base. TCRdb shows the sequencer as Illumina HiSeq 1500. The public reads were reanalyzed by TCRdb: fastp trimming at Q25, MiXCR alignment, in-frame beta chains only. Rows matching on CDR3 protein sequence are summarized as one entry with the most common DNA and genes. This sample comprises approximately 990,000 distinct CDR3 sequences, roughly 30% of them detected only once. Under 15% of the sample rests with the top ten. In the case of this clonotype: Its binding antigen is unknown. There are no base qualities to consult, and no much larger clone falls within one base.

The chain is assembled from TRBV5-4 and TRBJ2-7; 9 middle bases align to TRBD2. This TCR was recovered from a human donor in good health (CMV status not recorded). Some clones in this sample may be carry-over from other donors' samples. Sequenced material: cultured CD8+ T cells from PBMCs, taken from culture after CMV antigen stimulation. The DNA is as follows: TGTGCCAGCAGCCTGGGACTAGCCTCAATTGAGCAGTACTTC. It codes for CASSLGLASIEQYF.